What follows are 25 T cell receptor beta chains derived from one specimen sequenced in a study of blood T cells in healthy people across ages. It was with a sample-barcoded 5' primer and a J-beta primer mix that a second PCR of about 6 to 12 cycles was run. MiXCR, applied by TCRdb to the 5' RACE reads, yields one record per CDR3 protein. The table records over 750,000 distinct CDR3 sequences, 20% to 25% of them present only once. These data were likewise used in another study, on T cells of mothers and their children.

Specimen: blood. Every receptor here comes from a boy younger than 18 in good health.

In this sample, this clonotype turned up a few times. The V gene is TRBV7-9, the J gene TRBJ2-1; D gene uncertain. CDR1 and CDR2 from the germline V gene are SEHNR and FQNEAQ (reference sequence). V shed 5 bases and J shed 5 bases, with 7 bases lying between them. The CDR3 runs 12 residues. CDR3 sequence (DNA): TGTGCCAGCAGCAACTCAAACAATGAGCAGTTCTTC. This sequence encodes CASSNSNNEQFF.

The genes are TRBV2 and TRBJ2-1; D perhaps matches TRBD2 (7 bases). The CDR3 spans 14 residues. The germline V gene has CDR1 SNHLY and CDR2 FYNNEI. Trimming pared 6 bases from V and 8 bases from J, leaving 17 bases between. The CDR3 protein is CASSWGGGNDEQFF. The CDR3 bases are TGTGCCAGCAGCTGGGGAGGGGGTAACGATGAGCAGTTCTTC.

This clonotype was counted only a few times. The J gene is TRBJ2-1, the V gene TRBV7-3, with 11 bases matching TRBD2. The trim removed 1 base at V and 9 bases at J, leaving 14 bases unmatched. Germline CDR1 reads SGHTA; CDR2 reads FQGTGA. CDR3 size: 18 residues. The CDR3, as DNA: TGTGCCAGCAGCTTAAGTGGGGGGGAGCTAGCGGGAGGCGGTGAGCAGTTCTTC. Protein: CASSLSGGELAGGGEQFF. Variable domain in full (rest from reference TRBV7-3 and TRBJ2-1): GAGVSQTPSNKVTEKGKYVELRCDPISGHTALYWYRQSLGQGPEFLIYFQGTGAADDSGLPNDRFFAVRPEGSVSTLKIQRTERGDSAVYLCASSLSGGELAGGGEQFFGPGTRLTVL.

The CDR3 protein is CTASPGSGGETQYF. The CDR3 DNA is TGCACCGCCTCCCCGGGCTCAGGAGGGGAGACCCAGTACTTC. V gene TRBV29-1 combines with J gene TRBJ2-5, with D possibly TRBD2 on 6 matching bases. CDR1 is SQVTM, CDR2 ANQGSEA, per germline. The CDR3 extends over 14 amino acids.

With regard to this clonotype: One end of the junction is discordant with germline, which a read error may explain. The gene calls are TRBV2 and TRBJ2-7, with D possibly matching TRBD2 (6 bases). This CDR3 spans 15 amino acids. Germline V gene data show CDR1 as SNHLY and CDR2 as FYNNEI. The CDR3 DNA follows: TGTGCCAGCAGTGAAGCCGGGGGAGGCGAGTACGTGCAGTACTTC. This translates into CASSEAGGGEYVQYF.

The rearrangement links TRBV4-3 to TRBJ2-7; D is uncertain. The J call may be incorrect, as the DNA end agrees better with TRBJ2-5. The CDR3 is made up of 14 amino acids. Per germline, CDR1 LGHNA and CDR2 YSLEER. This chain's CDR3 is CASSQAMIQETQYF. In nucleotides, the CDR3 is TGCGCCAGCAGCCAAGCGATGATTCAAGAGACCCAGTACTTC.

The V call is TRBV29-1, the J call TRBJ1-1, with a tentative D call TRBD1 (5 bases). Trimming left V 6 bases short and J 6 bases short, with 17 bases between. The CDR3 totals 13 residues. Germline V CDR1 and CDR2: SQVTM, ANQGSEA. In DNA, the CDR3 is TGCAGCGTCCGGGACCCCAGGGACTCTGAAGCTTTCTTT. This encodes CSVRDPRDSEAFF.

The chain carries TRBV5-1 and TRBJ2-2; 8 bases are a match to TRBD1. The CDR3 loop spans 17 amino acids. The germline V gene has CDR1 SGHRS and CDR2 YFSETQ. Trimming took 3 bases from V and 4 from J; bases not matched to a gene: 11. The CDR3 protein is CASSSDRDRTGTGELFF. The DNA of the CDR3 is TGCGCCAGCAGCTCGGACCGGGACAGGACGGGCACCGGGGAGCTGTTTTTT.

The chain is built from TRBV18 and TRBJ1-1, with D tentatively TRBD1 (6 bases). Germline V gene lookup returns CDR1 KGHSH and CDR2 LQKENI. This CDR3 has 18 residues. V was shortened by 2 bases and J by 5 bases, with 24 bases between the two germline ends. The CDR3 spells CASSPTRLQGLDATEAFF. In DNA, the CDR3 is TGTGCCAGCTCACCAACGCGGTTACAGGGTCTAGATGCGACTGAAGCTTTCTTT.

This clonotype was observed a few times. The chain carries TRBV4-2 and TRBJ2-3, with D unclear. Germline CDR1 LGHNA, CDR2 YNFKEQ. This CDR3 has 13 amino acids. V shed 0 bases and J shed 10 bases, with 11 bases lying between them. The CDR3 nucleotides read TGTGCCAGCAGCCAAGATTTAGCCCTCTCGCAGTATTTT. This translates into CASSQDLALSQYF.

J is TRBJ2-4 and V is TRBV6-6, with D maybe TRBD1 (6 bases). The CDR3 has 15 amino acids. The V gene's germline CDR1 is MNHNY and CDR2 SVGAGI (reference sequence). V lost 6 bases to trimming and J lost 8 bases, with 20 bases between them. The CDR3 loop is CASRELNRVGYIQYF. For the CDR3, the DNA is TGTGCCAGCAGAGAACTTAACAGGGTGGGGTACATTCAGTACTTC.

This clonotype was picked up a small number of times. The rearrangement links TRBV5-6 to TRBJ1-1, with 12 bases lining up with TRBD1. Germline-derived CDR1 and CDR2 are SGHDT and YYEEEE. The ends lost 4 bases at V and 4 bases at J; junction bases unmatched: 8. The CDR3 has 16 amino acids. The CDR3 sequence: CASSIRDRGRGTEAFF. As DNA, the CDR3 is TGTGCCAGCAGCATCCGGGACAGGGGGCGAGGCACTGAAGCTTTCTTT.

The V and J genes are TRBV7-3 and TRBJ2-1; maybe TRBD2 (6 bases). V lost 5 bases to trimming and J lost 5 bases, with 13 bases between them. The germline V gene has CDR1 SGHTA and CDR2 FQGTGA. The CDR3 sequence is 14 residues long. CDR3 sequence (DNA): TGTGCCAGCAGCCTCCCGGGACTGCACAATGAGCAGTTCTTC. Its translation: CASSLPGLHNEQFF. The whole variable domain, remainder taken from reference TRBV7-3 and TRBJ2-1, is GAGVSQTPSNKVTEKGKYVELRCDPISGHTALYWYRQSLGQGPEFLIYFQGTGAADDSGLPNDRFFAVRPEGSVSTLKIQRTERGDSAVYLCASSLPGLHNEQFFGPGTRLTVL.

The sample holds a few counts of this clonotype. The genes are TRBV7-9 and TRBJ2-5; TRBD2 agrees at 13 bases. TRBJ2-7 explains the end of the DNA better; the J call may be wrong. The CDR3 spans 15 residues. In germline, CDR1 is SEHNR, CDR2 FQNEAQ (reference sequence). The CDR3 spells CASSLYRLAGGEQYF. For the CDR3, the DNA is TGTGCCAGCAGCCTTTACCGACTAGCGGGAGGCGAGCAGTACTTC.

The chain recombines TRBV9 with TRBJ1-6; tentatively, D is TRBD1 (6 bases). Trimming shortened V by 2 bases and J by 6 bases, and 12 bases separated the two germline ends. The germline V gene has CDR1 SGDLS and CDR2 YYNGEE. CDR3 length: 15 residues. CDR3 region: CASSVPGDLNSPLHF. CDR3 in DNA: TGTGCCAGCAGCGTCCCAGGGGACCTTAATTCACCCCTCCACTTT.

This clonotype was counted a few times. As DNA, the CDR3 is TGTGCCAGCAGTTTAGATTTGGCAGAAGAGACCCAGTACTTC. Amino acids: CASSLDLAEETQYF. The rearrangement uses TRBV12-3 or TRBV12-4 and TRBJ2-5; D call uncertain. Trimming removed 1 base from V and 3 bases from J, with 9 bases in between. This CDR3 contains 14 residues.

The V call is TRBV7-9, the J call TRBJ2-5; a possible D gene is TRBD2 (6 bases). The end of the DNA fits TRBJ2-1 better, so the J call may be wrong. Germline V gene lookup returns CDR1 SEHNR and CDR2 FQNEAQ (reference sequence). CDR3 size: 13 residues. CDR3 DNA sequence: TGTGCCAGCAGCTCGCGGGGCCGCTATGAGCAGTTCTTC. It specifies CASSSRGRYEQFF.

The chain couples TRBV7-8 to TRBJ2-7; TRBD1 aligns across 10 bases. Germline V gene sequence: CDR1 SGHVS, CDR2 FQNEAQ. The CDR3 runs to 16 residues. V dropped 4 bases and J dropped 4; count of bases not matched to a gene: 10. CDR3 in amino acids: CASSSETGGLGYEQYF. The DNA of the CDR3 is TGTGCCAGCAGCTCAGAGACAGGGGGCCTGGGGTACGAGCAGTACTTC.

The chain employs TRBV7-2 and TRBJ2-5; 12 bases are a match to TRBD1. The J call is in doubt because the DNA end fits TRBJ2-7 better. The CDR3 runs 15 residues. Looked up from germline, CDR1 is SGHTA and CDR2 is FQGNSA. The CDR3 nucleotides read TGTGCCAGCAGCACGGGACAGGGGGCGATCTACGAGCAGTACTTC. This encodes CASSTGQGAIYEQYF.

Notes on this clonotype: At one end, the junction sequence differs from germline, possibly due to a read error. This sequence joins TRBV7-9 and TRBJ2-1; weak D call: TRBD1 (6 bases). This CDR3 has 15 residues. Looked up from germline, CDR1 is SEHNR and CDR2 is FQNEAQ (reference sequence). The CDR3, as DNA: TGTGCCAGCAGCTTCGGTGGGACAAAGTCAGAGACCCAGTATTTC. Translated, it gives CASSFGGTKSETQYF.

The chain uses TRBV7-8 and TRBJ2-5; unclear D gene. The DNA matches TRBJ2-7 better at its end, which makes the J call doubtful. Germline CDR1 reads SGHVS; CDR2 reads FQNEAQ. CDR3 length: 17 amino acids. The CDR3 DNA follows: TGTGCCAGCAGCTTAGGTACTCGACGTTACACAAACTACGAGCAGTACTTC. Encoded protein: CASSLGTRRYTNYEQYF.

This clonotype was counted a single time. The chain recombines TRBV12-5 with TRBJ2-2, with no clear D. The CDR3 consists of 16 residues. V gave up 8 bases and J gave up 1 base, with 17 bases separating them. Germline CDR1 and CDR2: LGHNT and FRNRAP. The CDR3 DNA reads TGTGCTAGTAAACTGGCTGTCGGACGGAACACCGGGGAGCTGTTTTTT. Translated, it gives CASKLAVGRNTGELFF.

The chain is built from TRBV4-2 and TRBJ2-3, with D hard to call. Trimming left V 1 base short and J 4 bases short, with 9 bases between. Germline CDR1 is LGHNA and CDR2 is YNFKEQ. The CDR3 runs 14 residues. The CDR3 bases are TGTGCCAGCAGCCAAGCCCTAAGGTCAGATACGCAGTATTTT. Translated, it gives CASSQALRSDTQYF.

The chain is built from TRBV12-3 or TRBV12-4 and TRBJ2-5, with D possibly being TRBD1 (5 bases). The CDR3 has 14 amino acids. V lost 3 bases and J lost 4, with 12 bases in between. CDR3 DNA sequence: TGTGCCAGCAGTTTGCAGGGTGACGGAGAGACCCAGTACTTC. Its protein product is CASSLQGDGETQYF.

This clonotype showed up just a few times. Compared with germline, one end of the junction differs, possibly owing to a read error. This chain joins TRBV7-7 and TRBJ2-5; D unclear. CDR3 length: 13 residues. CDR1 is SSHAT and CDR2 is FNYEAQ in the germline V gene (reference sequence). DNA of the CDR3: TGTGCTAGCAGCGCCCAGTACCAAGAGACCCAGTACTTC. Translation: CASSAQYQETQYF.